A selection of T cell receptor beta chains follows, all from one sample in a study of blood T cell repertoires in COVID-19. Measured with immunoSEQ multiplex PCR; TCRdb has only the in-frame clones, and not every one. The profile covers about 270,000 clones, with 75% to 90% appearing a single time and 10% to 15% taken by the ten largest. The sample consisted of peripheral blood. All receptors come from a woman aged 65 to 85 with COVID-19, enrolled during active disease. Each CDR3 is given with its conserved first and last residue. The order of the fields is clone size, V gene, D gene, J gene, CDR3 protein, CDR3 DNA. The D gene is left open where the match is weak. Clone size is not always given. Where it is, it says once, few, many or a class for expanded clones.

abundance: NA
v_gene: TRBV3-1/TRBV3-2
d_gene: TRBD2
j_gene: TRBJ2-1
CDR3aa: CASSQDGGGNEQFF
CDR3nt: TGTGCCAGCAGCCAAGACGGGGGGGGCAATGAGCAGTTCTTC

abundance: NA
v_gene: TRBV5-6
d_gene: TRBD1
j_gene: TRBJ1-6
CDR3aa: CASSLGTGVYSPLHF
CDR3nt: TGTGCCAGCAGCTTGGGGACAGGGGTTTATTCACCCCTCCACTTT

abundance: NA
v_gene: TRBV4-2
d_gene: NA
j_gene: TRBJ1-3
CDR3aa: CASSQYGGSGNTIYF
CDR3nt: TGTGCCAGCAGCCAATATGGAGGCTCTGGAAACACCATATATTTT

abundance: NA
v_gene: TRBV3-1/TRBV3-2
d_gene: NA
j_gene: TRBJ1-1
CDR3aa: CASSLSGASLKPEAFF
CDR3nt: TGTGCCAGCAGCCTCAGCGGGGCCTCGCTAAAGCCTGAAGCTTTCTTT

abundance: once
v_gene: TRBV7-2
d_gene: TRBD1
j_gene: TRBJ1-1
CDR3aa: CASSFSDRRGRTEAFF
CDR3nt: TGTGCCAGCAGCTTCAGTGACAGAAGGGGGCGTACTGAAGCTTTCTTT

abundance: NA
v_gene: TRBV18
d_gene: TRBD1
j_gene: TRBJ1-2
CDR3aa: CASSPTGQGVVERYTF
CDR3nt: TGTGCCAGCTCACCAACGGGACAGGGGGTAGTGGAACGCTACACCTTC

abundance: NA
v_gene: TRBV7-2
d_gene: NA
j_gene: TRBJ1-3
CDR3aa: CASSSRQGNTIYF
CDR3nt: TGTGCCAGCAGCTCCAGACAGGGAAACACCATATATTTT

abundance: NA
v_gene: TRBV5-4
d_gene: TRBD1
j_gene: TRBJ2-5
CDR3aa: CASSLGSGGTETQYF
CDR3nt: TGTGCCAGCAGCTTGGGATCAGGGGGCACTGAGACCCAGTACTTC

abundance: NA
v_gene: TRBV2
d_gene: TRBD1
j_gene: TRBJ1-6
CDR3aa: CASSAGQGTSPLHF
CDR3nt: TGTGCCAGCAGTGCGGGACAGGGGACTTCACCCCTCCACTTT

abundance: once
v_gene: TRBV10-3
d_gene: TRBD1
j_gene: TRBJ1-1
CDR3aa: CAISEPGQVSTEAFF
CDR3nt: TGTGCCATCAGTGAACCGGGACAGGTCTCCACTGAAGCTTTCTTT

abundance: NA
v_gene: TRBV27
d_gene: NA
j_gene: TRBJ2-1
CDR3aa: CASTTSGYNEQFF
CDR3nt: TGTGCCAGCACAACTTCAGGGTACAATGAGCAGTTCTTC

abundance: NA
v_gene: TRBV7-2
d_gene: TRBD2
j_gene: TRBJ2-1
CDR3aa: CASSFRLAGGPLEFF
CDR3nt: TGTGCCAGCAGCTTTAGGCTAGCGGGGGGGCCGCTGGAGTTCTTC

abundance: NA
v_gene: TRBV19
d_gene: TRBD1
j_gene: TRBJ1-5
CDR3aa: CASSGGQHQPQHF
CDR3nt: TGTGCCAGTAGTGGGGGACAGCATCAGCCCCAGCATTTT

abundance: NA
v_gene: TRBV2
d_gene: NA
j_gene: TRBJ2-3
CDR3aa: CASSGGQEADTQYF
CDR3nt: TGTGCCAGCAGCGGGGGGCAGGAGGCAGATACGCAGTATTTT

abundance: NA
v_gene: TRBV7-9
d_gene: TRBD1
j_gene: TRBJ1-4
CDR3aa: CASRTTGGDEKLFF
CDR3nt: TGTGCCAGCAGGACGACAGGGGGGGATGAAAAACTGTTTTTT

abundance: NA
v_gene: TRBV29-1
d_gene: NA
j_gene: TRBJ2-7
CDR3aa: CSGPGPARNEQYF
CDR3nt: TGCAGCGGCCCAGGGCCCGCCAGGAACGAGCAGTACTTC

abundance: NA
v_gene: TRBV11-2
d_gene: NA
j_gene: TRBJ2-7
CDR3aa: CASSLLMGHREPYEQYF
CDR3nt: TGTGCCAGCAGCTTACTGATGGGACACAGGGAACCCTACGAGCAGTACTTC

abundance: NA
v_gene: TRBV27
d_gene: NA
j_gene: TRBJ2-7
CDR3aa: CASSLQGNYEQYF
CDR3nt: TGTGCCAGCAGTTTGCAGGGTAACTACGAGCAGTACTTC